This T cell receptor (beta chain) was found in a study of shared clonotypes between healthy human individuals (dated by TCRdb to the early 2020s). About the study as a whole: The cohort comprised a couple of women and three men aged 18 to 49 years. Blood TCR repertoires of about 5 healthy adults were deeply sequenced to estimate repertoire size and the extent of clonotype sharing between individuals. Each donor's leukapheresis produced roughly between roughly 0.9 and 9 billion PBMCs. To increase sequencing depth and limit assay-specific biases, different laboratories used diverse techniques to prepare libraries and sequence TCR repertoires. What the work shows at the level of the full study, not this receptor alone: Pairwise subsampling indicated that sequencing depth was expected to affect the degree of clonotype sharing among donors. Because the study included only a small number of donors, the genetic and exposure-history diversity represented was limited. Sampling was restricted to blood, and TCR repertoires in tissue are likely to differ from TCR repertoires in blood.

Comment on this clone: No cognate antigen has been identified for it. Nothing much larger sits one base from this clone, and base qualities are not available. Other nucleotide sequences from this sample produce the same CDR3.

V is pruned by 5 bases and J by 6 bases, leaving 5 bases of the junction without a gene match. The CDR1 and CDR2 encoded by the germline V gene are MNHNS and SASEGT. Inclusive of the bounding cysteine and phenylalanine, the CDR3 is 14 residues long. Kept here is only the CDR3 DNA, which spans 42 bases and is read in frame from base 1. Healthy HIV-negative adults with no recently reported acute infections or vaccinations were included as donors. All donors were Caucasian adults living in Nashville, Tennessee, USA. For unsorted samples, tens of millions of PBMCs were counted, and genomic DNA was extracted using the QIAamp DNA Blood Mini kit. After blood collection by leukapheresis, PBMCs were isolated using Ficoll-Histopaque density gradient centrifugation and then cryopreserved in the vapor phase of liquid nitrogen. Using the deep immunoSEQ assay, multiplex PCR amplified TCR CDR3 regions from genomic DNA. For each cell subset, the extracted genomic DNA was distributed evenly across all wells of several immunoSEQ 96-well plates, and each plate served as one replicate. For unsorted PBMC, roughly 330 ng genomic DNA, equal to 25,000 to 35,000 T cell genomes, was loaded into each replicate PCR. Ten immunoSEQ deep assay plates were used to sequence the unsorted PBMC genomic DNA. Purified libraries were quantified with a Qubit 3.0 fluorometer, sized on a Bioanalyzer 2100, and re-quantified with the KAPA Library Quantification kit. Every immunoSEQ 96-well plate was sequenced on a dedicated single-read 150-cycle Illumina NextSeq 550 flow cell. As for how the authors treated the data: Because the immunoSEQ output included only junctional sequences and no quality scores, the filtering could not be the same as the filtering used for full-length reads. Sequences were annotated with PyIR, a Python wrapper for IgBLAST v1.9, and V/J genes and CDR3 were assigned using IMGT germline references. Reads were filtered out if the reads had weak V/J assignments (E-value above 1e-6), no CDR3, stop codons, out-of-frame junctions, or ambiguous translated residues. V3J clonotypes were defined as sequences sharing an identical inferred V gene, J gene, and CDR3 amino acid sequence. To compute the percentage overlap between repertoires, the number of shared unique clonotypes was divided by the size of the smaller repertoire. RTK rarefaction, the Chao1 estimator, and Recon v2.1 estimates of unobserved clonotypes were used to assess repertoire richness. TCRdb obtained this table from immuneACCESS and retained in-frame rearrangements with V and J assigned. These tables miss some clones; where compared with another copy, unresolved V genes account for less than half of the shortfall, and the remainder is unexplained. V and J calls and clone size are as listed in that table; D and trimming were resolved from the DNA. The sample table lists about 450,000 clones, roughly 85% of them with a count of one. The ten top clones hold approximately 12% of the sample.

The TCR sequence derives from a woman between 35 and 50 years old in good health. Some clones in this sample may be carry-over from other donors' samples. The sequencing input was PBMCs. The V and J genes are TRBV6-1 and TRBJ2-3; 10 bases in the middle match TRBD1. The sequenced DNA: TGTGCCAGCAGTCCGGGACAGGGGACTGATACGCAGTATTTT. It specifies CASSPGQGTDTQYF.